The 27 T cell receptor beta chains below were found in one sample sequenced in a study of shared clonotypes between healthy human individuals. Libraries were prepared by immunoSEQ multiplex PCR; TCRdb keeps only in-frame clonotypes and omits some of them. The sample shows nearly 1,000,000 clones, 60% to 85% of them seen only once. The sample consisted of memory CD4+ T cells sorted from blood. Subset specified: CD45RA-negative fraction. Receptors were obtained from a man aged 18-30 years in good health.

The chain recombines TRBV10-2 with TRBJ2-7, with 8 positions matching TRBD1. This CDR3 is built from 13 residues. The ends lost 9 bases at V and 5 bases at J; junction bases unmatched: 9. Per the germline V gene, CDR1 is WSHSY and CDR2 is SAAADI. CDR3 protein: CASEPTGVHEQYF. CDR3 nucleotides: TGCGCCAGTGAACCGACAGGGGTCCACGAGCAGTACTTC.

The gene calls are TRBV6-1 and TRBJ2-7, with TRBD2 identical over 7 bases. Germline CDR1 is MNHNS and CDR2 is SASEGT. The CDR3 extends over 15 amino acids. V lost 6 bases to trimming and J lost 4 bases; unmatched junction nucleotides: 12. CDR3 coding DNA: TGTGCCAGCAGGAGATCGGCGGGAGATGCTTACGAGCAGTACTTC. It translates to CASRRSAGDAYEQYF.

The table lists this clone with many counts. The chain uses TRBV30 and TRBJ1-2; D is unclear. Germline assignment: CDR1 GTSNPN and CDR2 SVGIG (reference sequence). This CDR3 contains 13 residues. V lost 3 bases to trimming and J lost 2 bases, with 10 bases between them. The CDR3 loop is CAWRGGSNYGYTF. CDR3 DNA: TGTGCCTGGAGGGGAGGGTCCAACTATGGCTACACCTTC.

The V and J genes are TRBV18 and TRBJ2-7; D remains ambiguous. V was trimmed by 0 bases and J by 6 bases, leaving 15 bases between them. Germline assignment: CDR1 KGHSH and CDR2 LQKENI. The CDR3 is made up of 15 amino acids. The DNA for the CDR3 is TGTGCCAGCTCACCACCGGCAGCTAGTCCTGGCGAGCAGTACTTC. Amino acid sequence: CASSPPAASPGEQYF.

The genes are TRBV5-1 and TRBJ1-1; 11 bases are a match to TRBD1. There are 16 residues in the CDR3. Germline values: CDR1 SGHRS, CDR2 YFSETQ. The V segment lost 0 bases and the J segment 6 bases; nucleotides outside the gene matches: 7. The CDR3: CASSLGFGTGGSEAFF. For the CDR3, the DNA is TGCGCCAGCAGCTTGGGGTTTGGGACAGGGGGTTCTGAAGCTTTCTTT.

This clone was counted between two and nine times. V usage is TRBV6-6 and J usage is TRBJ1-2; TRBD1 is a possible D gene (5 bases). Trimming stripped 5 bases from V and 2 bases from J, with 9 bases between. Germline lookup yields CDR1 MNHNY and CDR2 SVGAGI (reference sequence). The CDR3 is 13 residues long. The CDR3 loop reads CASSPGLNYGYTF. The DNA for the CDR3 is TGTGCCAGCAGTCCGGGGCTGAACTATGGCTACACCTTC.

The chain is built from TRBV4-3 and TRBJ2-1, with 10 bases lining up with TRBD1. CDR3 length: 15 residues. Germline V gene sequence: CDR1 LGHNA, CDR2 YSLEER. Unmatched junction bases numbered 7, after V lost 5 bases and J lost 6 bases. Here the CDR3 reads CASSYDRGLRNEQFF. DNA for the CDR3: TGCGCCAGCAGCTACGACAGGGGGCTGCGCAATGAGCAGTTCTTC.

The count of this clone is one. As DNA, the CDR3 is TGTGCCAGCAAGACAGGGGCGAGCACAGATACGCAGTATTTT. Translation gives CASKTGASTDTQYF. The gene calls are TRBV27 and TRBJ2-3; 8 bases align to TRBD1. Germline CDR1 reads MNHEY; CDR2 reads SMNVEV (reference sequence). V gave up 7 bases and J gave up 0 bases; unmatched junction bases: 3. The CDR3 consists of 14 residues.

The chain couples TRBV5-1 to TRBJ2-1; 11 bases match TRBD1. From germline, CDR1 is SGHRS and CDR2 YFSETQ. This CDR3 has 16 residues. V trimming: 0 bases; J trimming: 6 bases; junction bases outside the gene matches: 5. The CDR3 DNA sequence: TGCGCCAGCAGCTTGGCGGGACAGGGGGGTGGCAATGAGCAGTTCTTC. Protein sequence: CASSLAGQGGGNEQFF.

The chain links TRBV9 to TRBJ1-4; D is uncertain. Germline V gene data show CDR1 as SGDLS and CDR2 as YYNGEE. V was trimmed by 0 bases and J by 5 bases, leaving 11 bases between them. CDR3 length: 15 residues. In DNA form, the CDR3 reads TGTGCCAGCAGCGTAGACGGTGGGAGAAATGAAAAACTGTTTTTT. This codes for CASSVDGGRNEKLFF.

The rearrangement joins TRBV4-1 to TRBJ2-2; 9 nucleotides agree with TRBD2. This CDR3 is 15 amino acids long. Germline CDR1 MGHRA, CDR2 YSYEKL. With V trimmed by 8 bases and J by 4 bases, 8 bases remained unmatched. DNA of the CDR3: TGCGCCAGCTCTCTTAGCGGGGGTAGCACCGGGGAGCTGTTTTTT. Translating it yields CASSLSGGSTGELFF.

The J gene is TRBJ2-1, the V gene TRBV2; 9 nucleotides line up with TRBD1. This CDR3 spans 15 amino acids. The V segment lost 6 bases and the J segment 4 bases; nucleotides outside the gene matches: 7. Germline CDR1 SNHLY, CDR2 FYNNEI. DNA of the CDR3: TGTGCCAGCAGGAAGGACAGGGGCGAATACAATGAGCAGTTCTTC. Protein product: CASRKDRGEYNEQFF.

The sample holds a few counts of this clone. At the DNA level, this CDR3 is encoded by other sequences in the same sample as well. The chain uses TRBV7-9 and TRBJ1-3; D is uncertain. Germline CDR1 SEHNR, CDR2 FQNEAQ (reference sequence). The CDR3 is made up of 14 amino acids. Trimming took off 1 base at V and 0 bases at J, with 4 bases between the two ends. The CDR3 is CASSLVGSGNTIYF. DNA for the CDR3: TGTGCCAGCAGCTTAGTGGGCTCTGGAAACACCATATATTTT.

The chain employs TRBV11-2 and TRBJ2-3; D call uncertain. The germline V and J ends were trimmed by 2 bases and 2 bases, with 17 bases remaining between them. The germline gives CDR1 SGHAT, CDR2 FQNNGV. CDR3 length equals 17 residues. This CDR3 reads CASSLNSLAVTTDTQYF. The CDR3 DNA reads as TGTGCCAGCAGCTTAAATTCGCTCGCGGTTACCACAGATACGCAGTATTTT.

The V and J genes are TRBV6-1 and TRBJ2-1, with TRBD2 as a possible D gene (7 bases). V lost 4 bases and J 6 bases, leaving 13 bases between the germline ends. CDR1 is MNHNS, CDR2 SASEGT, per germline. CDR3 length equals 14 residues. This chain's CDR3 is CASSATGGPNEQFF. Written as DNA, the CDR3 is TGTGCCAGCAGTGCGACGGGGGGCCCCAATGAGCAGTTCTTC.

This clone was seen once. The chain recombines TRBV30 with TRBJ1-2, with 10 bases lining up with TRBD1. This CDR3 has 14 amino acids. Germline V gene data show CDR1 as GTSNPN and CDR2 as SVGIG (reference sequence). Trimming at V came to 1 base and at J to 5 bases, leaving 4 bases not matched to a gene. The CDR3 DNA reads TGTGCCTGGAGTGCTTGGGACAGGGGTTATGGCTACACCTTC. This codes for CAWSAWDRGYGYTF. The full variable domain, with the rest looked up from reference TRBV30 and TRBJ1-2, is SQTIHQWPATLVQPVGSPLSLECTVEGTSNPNLYWYRQAAGRGLQLLFYSVGIGQISSEVPQNLSASRPQDRQFILSSKKLLLSDSGFYLCAWSAWDRGYGYTFGSGTRLTVV.

This sequence joins TRBV28 and TRBJ1-5; D gene unclear. The CDR3 has 12 residues. V lost 6 bases, J lost 10 bases, and 13 bases lay in between. Germline V gene sequence: CDR1 MDHEN, CDR2 SYDVKM. This CDR3 reads CASSESLKPQHF. In DNA form, the CDR3 reads TGTGCCAGCAGCGAGTCCCTCAAACCCCAGCATTTT.

The rearrangement joins TRBV27 to TRBJ1-2; D is undetermined. This CDR3 has 18 amino acids. Germline V gene lookup returns CDR1 MNHEY and CDR2 SMNVEV (reference sequence). Trimming cost V 4 bases and J 4 bases, with 25 bases left between them. CDR3 region: CASSSNRAISTGVYGYTF. CDR3 DNA sequence: TGTGCCAGCAGTTCCAACCGGGCAATCTCGACTGGGGTCTATGGCTACACCTTC.

The rearrangement links TRBV10-3 to TRBJ1-2, with 7 bases identical to TRBD1. Losses at the gene ends were 10 bases for V and 8 bases for J; bases not matched to a gene: 10. Germline V gene lookup returns CDR1 ENHRY and CDR2 SYGVKD. The CDR3 has 12 residues. The CDR3 DNA reads as TGTGCCACCACAAGACAGGGAGTAGGCTACACCTTC. Its translation is CATTRQGVGYTF.

The V and J genes are TRBV14 and TRBJ1-2; 7 positions match TRBD1. This CDR3 has 13 amino acids. Germline CDR1 and CDR2: SGHDN and FVKESK. Trimming took 4 bases from V and 6 from J; bases not matched to a gene: 5. CDR3 residues: CASSPWTGNGYTF. DNA of the CDR3: TGTGCCAGCAGCCCCTGGACAGGAAATGGCTACACCTTC.

The chain uses TRBV7-9 and TRBJ1-3; D gene uncertain. From germline, CDR1 is SEHNR and CDR2 FQNEAQ (reference sequence). V was trimmed by 1 base and J by 0 bases, leaving 1 base between them. The CDR3 is made up of 13 amino acids. DNA of the CDR3: TGTGCCAGCAGCTTAGACTCTGGAAACACCATATATTTT. Its protein is CASSLDSGNTIYF.

There are a few counts of this clone. This sequence joins TRBV6-5 and TRBJ2-2; D may be TRBD1 or TRBD2 (6 bases each). The ends were cut back, 2 bases at V and 4 bases at J, with 11 bases in the middle. Per the germline V gene, CDR1 is MNHEY and CDR2 is SVGAGI. The length of the CDR3 is 15 residues. This chain's CDR3 is CASSYGGQLTGELFF. The DNA for the CDR3 is TGTGCCAGCAGTTACGGGGGGCAACTCACCGGGGAGCTGTTTTTT.

This clone was detected only once. The CDR3 loop reads CASSPLWGGRSTDTQYF. The CDR3 nucleotides are TGCGCCAGCAGCCCTCTGTGGGGGGGGCGTAGCACAGATACGCAGTATTTT. The chain carries TRBV4-1 and TRBJ2-3; tentatively, D is TRBD2 (7 bases). V gave up 4 bases and J gave up 0 bases, with 17 bases separating them. Germline CDR1 and CDR2: MGHRA and YSYEKL. The CDR3 is 17 residues long.

The gene calls are TRBV11-2 and TRBJ2-2; 8 bases agree with TRBD1. This CDR3 is 16 amino acids long. CDR1 and CDR2 (germline): SGHAT, FQNNGV. V lost 5 bases, J lost 4 bases, and 9 bases stayed unmatched. CDR3 residues: CASSPRGQGATGELFF. The CDR3 region has the DNA TGTGCCAGCAGCCCAAGAGGACAGGGTGCCACCGGGGAGCTGTTTTTT.

This sequence joins TRBV29-1 and TRBJ2-3; 8 bases fit TRBD1. The CDR3 totals 13 residues. The germline gives CDR1 SQVTM, CDR2 ANQGSEA. The J segment lost 1 base and the V segment lost 7 bases, leaving 4 bases of the junction unmatched. CDR3 nucleotide sequence: TGCAGCGCCCCGACAGGGGGCACAGATACGCAGTATTTT. As protein: CSAPTGGTDTQYF.

About this clone itself: The same CDR3 is also encoded by other DNA sequences in this sample. The V and J genes are TRBV5-1 and TRBJ2-5; 7 bases align to TRBD1. V shed 0 bases, J shed 4 bases, and the junction held 3 bases outside the gene matches. The CDR3 consists of 14 residues. Germline-derived CDR1 and CDR2 are SGHRS and YFSETQ. The CDR3: CASSLESGGETQYF. In nucleotides, the CDR3 is TGCGCCAGCAGCTTGGAATCAGGGGGAGAGACCCAGTACTTC.

This clone has more than one count but fewer than ten. V and J are TRBV28 and TRBJ1-2; D is uncertain. The CDR3 has 13 amino acids. The V gene's germline CDR1 is MDHEN and CDR2 SYDVKM. V was trimmed by 3 bases and J by 1 base, leaving 6 bases between them. The CDR3 loop reads CASSFSHNYGYTF. The CDR3 DNA is TGTGCCAGCAGTTTTAGTCATAACTATGGCTACACCTTC.